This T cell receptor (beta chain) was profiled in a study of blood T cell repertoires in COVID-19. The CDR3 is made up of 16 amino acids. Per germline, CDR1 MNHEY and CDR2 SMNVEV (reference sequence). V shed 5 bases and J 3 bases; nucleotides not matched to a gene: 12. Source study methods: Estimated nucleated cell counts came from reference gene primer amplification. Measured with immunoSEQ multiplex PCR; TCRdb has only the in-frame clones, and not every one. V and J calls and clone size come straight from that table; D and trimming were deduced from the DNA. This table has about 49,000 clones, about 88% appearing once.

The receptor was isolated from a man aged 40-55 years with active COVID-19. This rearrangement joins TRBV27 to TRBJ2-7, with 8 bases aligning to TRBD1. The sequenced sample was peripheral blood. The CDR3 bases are TGTGCCAGCAGTCCCCGCGGGACAGGTGACGACTACGAGCAGTACTTC. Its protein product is CASSPRGTGDDYEQYF.